These 14 T cell receptor beta chains came from one sample sequenced in a study of graft-versus-host responses after intestinal transplantation. Responders (around 200,000, CFSE-labeled) were co-plated with around 200,000 irradiated, violet-dye-labeled stimulators. Data came from immunoSEQ multiplex PCR; TCRdb stores just in-frame clones and leaves some out. The sample carries roughly 6,900 clones, 24% recorded once. The sequencing here drew on alloreactive CD8+ T cells from a mixed lymphocyte reaction culture, taken before transplantation. Documented subset: CFSE-low proliferating T cells sorted from roughly six-day pre-transplant mixed lymphocyte reaction (GvH or HvG direction). These receptor sequences come from a human patient who was an organ donor for intestinal transplantation.

V and J are TRBV19 and TRBJ1-2; TRBD1 is a possible D gene (5 bases). Looked up from germline, CDR1 is LNHDA and CDR2 is SQIVND (reference sequence). V was pared by 5 bases and J by 4 bases, with 23 bases between. The CDR3 sequence is 17 residues long. The DNA for the CDR3 is TGTGCCAGTAGTCGCCCGAGGACAAATCGAAAGATCTATGGCTACACCTTC. Encoded protein: CASSRPRTNRKIYGYTF. The full variable domain, in which reference TRBV19 and TRBJ1-2 provide the parts outside the CDR3, is DGGITQSPKYLFRKEGQNVTLSCEQNLNHDAMYWYRQDPGQGLRLIYYSQIVNDFQKGDIAEGYSVSREKKESFPLTVTSAQKNPTAFYLCASSRPRTNRKIYGYTFGSGTRLTVV.

This clone was counted a few times. The chain is built from TRBV30 and TRBJ1-5; possibly TRBD1 for D (6 bases). The CDR3 runs to 16 residues. Germline V gives CDR1 GTSNPN, CDR2 SVGIG (reference sequence). Trimming cost V 5 bases and J 9 bases, with 26 bases left between them. The CDR3 spells CAWVGQRGGLVWPQHF. Written as DNA, the CDR3 is TGTGCCTGGGTGGGCCAGAGGGGGGGGCTAGTCTGGCCCCAGCATTTT. Complete variable domain (other parts from reference TRBV30 and TRBJ1-5): SQTIHQWPATLVQPVGSPLSLECTVEGTSNPNLYWYRQAAGRGLQLLFYSVGIGQISSEVPQNLSASRPQDRQFILSSKKLLLSDSGFYLCAWVGQRGGLVWPQHFGDGTRLSIL.

By frequency in the sample, this clone is medium-sized. The chain uses TRBV9 and TRBJ1-5; D perhaps matches TRBD1 (6 bases). The germline V and J ends were trimmed by 0 bases and 4 bases, with 11 bases remaining between them. CDR1 SGDLS and CDR2 YYNGEE come from the germline V gene. The CDR3 spans 15 residues. CDR3 sequence reads: CASSVGGTPNQPQHF. The CDR3, as DNA: TGTGCCAGCAGCGTAGGGGGGACACCTAATCAGCCCCAGCATTTT.

Within the sample, this clone is medium-sized. The rearrangement uses TRBV4-1 and TRBJ2-7; the match to TRBD2 covers 12 bases. The germline gives CDR1 MGHRA, CDR2 YSYEKL. J lost 3 bases, V lost 4 bases, and 1 base had no gene match. This CDR3 comprises 14 residues. This CDR3 reads CASSPSGRDYEQYF. In DNA form, the CDR3 reads TGCGCCAGCAGCCCTAGCGGGAGGGACTACGAGCAGTACTTC.

The genes are TRBV5-1 and TRBJ1-6; tentative D call: TRBD1 (6 bases). Looked up from germline, CDR1 is SGHRS and CDR2 is YFSETQ. V lost 2 bases and J lost 10, with 16 bases in between. The length of the CDR3 is 15 residues. This CDR3 is CASSFRVRGYSPLHF. In DNA, the CDR3 is TGCGCCAGCAGCTTCCGTGTCAGGGGTTACTCACCCCTCCACTTT.

The J gene is TRBJ2-7, the V gene TRBV4-2; no clear D. CDR3 length: 15 amino acids. Looked up from germline, CDR1 is LGHNA and CDR2 is YNFKEQ. Trimming took off 0 bases at V and 0 bases at J, with 9 bases between the two ends. This CDR3 reads CASSQEVHSSYEQYF. CDR3 in DNA: TGTGCCAGCAGCCAAGAGGTCCACAGCTCCTACGAGCAGTACTTC.

The gene calls are TRBV4-2 and TRBJ2-3; D is perhaps TRBD2 (5 bases). Germline values: CDR1 LGHNA, CDR2 YNFKEQ. The CDR3 has 16 amino acids. V shed 6 bases and J shed 2 bases, with 18 bases lying between them. Here the CDR3 reads CASSPSGATTTDTQYF. DNA of the CDR3: TGTGCCAGCAGTCCAAGTGGCGCGACTACCACAGATACGCAGTATTTT.

This clone came up a few times. V gene TRBV6-8 combines with J gene TRBJ2-3; 7 nucleotides line up with TRBD2. Germline values: CDR1 MNHGY, CDR2 SAAAGT. The V and J ends lost 2 bases and 6 bases, in that order; junction bases with no gene match: 5. The length of the CDR3 is 14 residues. As DNA, the CDR3 is TGTGCCAGCAGTTACGGGCGGGAGACTGATACGCAGTATTTT. Its translation: CASSYGRETDTQYF.

The chain employs TRBV27 and TRBJ2-1, with D possibly matching TRBD2 (5 bases). The germline CDR1 and CDR2 sequences are MNHEY and SMNVEV (reference sequence). V lost 1 base and J lost 9, with 7 bases in between. The CDR3 spans 12 residues. The CDR3 DNA follows: TGTGCCAGCAGTTTATGGGGAGCTGAGCAGTTCTTC. Its protein product is CASSLWGAEQFF.

This chain uses TRBV5-6 with TRBJ2-7; D perhaps matches TRBD1 (6 bases). This CDR3 spans 14 amino acids. Trimming took off 2 bases at V and 0 bases at J, with 9 bases between the two ends. Germline-derived CDR1 and CDR2 are SGHDT and YYEEEE. CDR3 region: CASSFGDNSYEQYF. The DNA for the CDR3 is TGTGCCAGCAGCTTCGGGGACAACTCCTACGAGCAGTACTTC.

This clone has just a few counts. This CDR3 reads CASSLAYTSTDTQYF. The CDR3 DNA sequence: TGTGCCAGCAGCTTAGCGTACACTAGCACAGATACGCAGTATTTT. The chain uses TRBV7-2 and TRBJ2-3; D gene unclear. V lost 0 bases and J 0 bases, leaving 7 bases between the germline ends. Germline values: CDR1 SGHTA, CDR2 FQGNSA. The CDR3 covers 15 residues.

J is TRBJ2-3 and V is TRBV11-3, with 9 bases fitting TRBD1. This CDR3 comprises 16 residues. Germline V gene lookup returns CDR1 SGHNT and CDR2 YENEEA. V trimming: 2 bases; J trimming: 4 bases; junction bases outside the gene matches: 7. This CDR3 reads CASSLSGTGLADTQYF. CDR3 nucleotide sequence: TGTGCCAGCAGCTTATCCGGGACAGGGTTAGCAGATACGCAGTATTTT.

This clone is judged medium-sized. The chain combines TRBV4-3 with TRBJ1-3; no definite D call. The CDR3 is made up of 17 amino acids. Trimming took off 1 base at V and 0 bases at J, with 13 bases between the two ends. From germline, CDR1 is LGHNA and CDR2 YSLEER. The CDR3 reads CASSQAAYDTSGNTIYF. Written as DNA, the CDR3 is TGCGCCAGCAGCCAAGCAGCTTACGACACCTCTGGAAACACCATATATTTT.

This chain links TRBV4-1 with TRBJ2-1; TRBD2 agrees at 9 bases. V shed 1 base and J 0 bases; nucleotides not matched to a gene: 13. The CDR3 runs to 20 residues. Germline V gives CDR1 MGHRA, CDR2 YSYEKL. DNA of the CDR3: TGCGCCAGCAGCCAAGGGGCACTAGCGGGCCTGATAGGCTCCTACAATGAGCAGTTCTTC. It codes for CASSQGALAGLIGSYNEQFF.